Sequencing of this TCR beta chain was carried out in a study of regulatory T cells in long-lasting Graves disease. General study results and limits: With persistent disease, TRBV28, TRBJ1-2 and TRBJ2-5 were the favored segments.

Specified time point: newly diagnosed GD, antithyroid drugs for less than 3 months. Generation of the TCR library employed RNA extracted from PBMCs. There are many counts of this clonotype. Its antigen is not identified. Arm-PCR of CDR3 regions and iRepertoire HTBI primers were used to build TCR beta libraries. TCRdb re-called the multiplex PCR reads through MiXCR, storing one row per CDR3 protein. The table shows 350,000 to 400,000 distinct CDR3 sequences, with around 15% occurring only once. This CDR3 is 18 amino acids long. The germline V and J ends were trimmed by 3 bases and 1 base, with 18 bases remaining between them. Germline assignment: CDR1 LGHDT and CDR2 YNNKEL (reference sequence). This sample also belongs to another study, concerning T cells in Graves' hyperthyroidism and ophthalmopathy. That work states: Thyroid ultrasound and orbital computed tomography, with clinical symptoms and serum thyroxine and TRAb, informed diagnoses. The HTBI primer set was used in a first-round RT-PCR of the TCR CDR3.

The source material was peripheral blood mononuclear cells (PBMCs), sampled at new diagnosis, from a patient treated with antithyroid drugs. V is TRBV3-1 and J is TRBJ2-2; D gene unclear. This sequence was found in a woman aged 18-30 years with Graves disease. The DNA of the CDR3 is TGTGCCAGCAGCCACGTCCTCCCGTCACTCGGGAACACCGGGGAGCTGTTTTTT. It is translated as CASSHVLPSLGNTGELFF.